A single sample gave rise to the 5 T cell receptor beta chains below, sequenced in a study of T cell changes during pregnancy in multiple sclerosis. The repertoire was sequenced with immunoSEQ multiplex PCR; TCRdb's copy has only in-frame clones and lacks some. Of 70,000 or so clones listed, more than 75% were seen once; the top ten hold roughly 1.3%. Sequences were derived from peripheral blood, sampled in the third trimester of pregnancy. Receptors were obtained from a female donor with multiple sclerosis, enrolled in a pregnancy study.

This rearrangement joins TRBV5-1 to TRBJ1-6; a weak D match, TRBD1 (5 bases). V lost 0 bases and J lost 7, with 11 bases in between. CDR3 length equals 15 residues. The germline CDR1 and CDR2 sequences are SGHRS and YFSETQ. In DNA form, the CDR3 reads TGCGCCAGCAGCTTGGGTCCAGGGCAGAATTCACCCCTCCACTTT. It is translated as CASSLGPGQNSPLHF. Together with reference TRBV5-1 and TRBJ1-6, the CDR3 gives the full variable domain: KAGVTQTPRYLIKTRGQQVTLSCSPISGHRSVSWYQQTPGQGLQFLFEYFSETQRNKGNFPGRFSGRQFSNSRSEMNVSTLELGDSALYLCASSLGPGQNSPLHFGNGTRLTVT.

The table lists this clone with a count of one. This chain joins TRBV5-1 and TRBJ2-3; TRBD1 aligns across 10 bases. CDR1 SGHRS and CDR2 YFSETQ come from the germline V gene. This CDR3 spans 15 amino acids. V lost 4 bases to trimming and J lost 5 bases; unmatched junction nucleotides: 7. CDR3 loop: CASSQGTGAGDTQYF. The CDR3 coding sequence is TGCGCCAGCAGCCAAGGGACAGGGGCCGGAGATACGCAGTATTTT.

This chain connects TRBV6-6 to TRBJ1-1; 9 nucleotides agree with TRBD1. Trimming cost V 0 bases and J 11 bases; bases outside gene matches: 7. The germline CDR1 and CDR2 sequences are MNHNY and SVGAGI (reference sequence). This CDR3 comprises 14 residues. In DNA form, the CDR3 reads TGTGCCAGCAGTTACTCGAACACAGGGGGCGCGGCTTTCTTT. The encoded protein is CASSYSNTGGAAFF.

This clone was detected once. This rearrangement joins TRBV7-9 to TRBJ2-1; unclear D gene. This CDR3 region has 16 residues. CDR1 and CDR2 (germline): SEHNR, FQNEAQ (reference sequence). The V end lost 7 bases, the J end lost 3 bases, and 19 bases lay between the germline ends. In DNA, the CDR3 is TGTGCCAGCACCCCCCAGCGTCCCAATCTCTACAATGAGCAGTTCTTC. Residues: CASTPQRPNLYNEQFF.

The chain recombines TRBV30 with TRBJ2-1, with TRBD1 identical over 10 bases. Germline V lookup: CDR1 GTSNPN, CDR2 SVGIG (reference sequence). The CDR3 has 15 residues. The junction had 7 bases not matched to a gene; V was cut back by 3 bases and J by 5 bases. The CDR3 here is CAWSSGTGVDNEQFF. The CDR3 coding sequence is TGTGCCTGGAGCTCCGGGACAGGGGTGGACAATGAGCAGTTCTTC.